This paragraph covers one TCR beta chain sequence. No antigen is known for it. The sample is drawn from a study of identical twins. Findings of the study overall: Its conclusions, products of cross-sectional statistical analysis, did not come from following the same donors. Out-of-frame alpha sequences common to twins were enriched for low generation probability.

The germline V gene encodes CDR1 WNHNN and CDR2 SYGVQD (reference sequence). The CDR3 extends over 14 amino acids. Unique molecular identifiers were present on cDNA, and template switching added a universal primer site. TCRdb re-called the 5' RACE reads through MiXCR, storing one row per CDR3 protein. The sample holds around 300,000 distinct CDR3 sequences; about 8.9% are singletons and the top ten take more than 2%. This same sample was also part of a study on yellow fever vaccine responses in identical twins. Per that paper: It has been reported that, in twins, the vaccine T cell response seemed partly convergent and partly personalized.

This TCR derives from a woman under 30 in good health. The gene calls are TRBV10-1 and TRBJ1-1; no clear D gene. Sequencing was done on a sample of memory (CD45RO+) T cells sorted from blood. CDR3 amino acids: CASPRQERGTEAFF. In DNA, the CDR3 is TGCGCTAGCCCTCGTCAGGAGAGAGGCACTGAAGCTTTCTTT.